One sample yielded the 27 T cell receptor beta chains listed below, sequenced in a study of shared clonotypes between healthy human individuals. Produced via immunoSEQ multiplex PCR; TCRdb's table is partial and in-frame only. The table includes about 1,500,000 clones, 96% detected once. The sample consisted of naive CD4+ T cells sorted from blood. Subset here: CD45RA+ positively selected. Source of these receptors: a man aged 30 to 45 in good health.

This chain links TRBV7-9 with TRBJ2-7; D call uncertain. CDR3 length: 12 amino acids. Germline V CDR1 and CDR2: SEHNR, FQNEAQ (reference sequence). V lost 3 bases and J lost 0, with 3 bases in between. CDR3 nucleotide sequence: TGTGCCAGCAGCTTTTCCTCCTACGAGCAGTACTTC. This encodes CASSFSSYEQYF. Complete variable domain (other parts from reference TRBV7-9 and TRBJ2-7): DTGVSQNPRHKITKRGQNVTFRCDPISEHNRLYWYRQTLGQGPEFLTYFQNEAQLEKSRLLSDRFSAERPKGSFSTLEIQRTEQGDSAMYLCASSFSSYEQYFGPGTRLTVT.

The rearrangement uses TRBV4-3 and TRBJ1-1; D ambiguous. The CDR3 totals 14 residues. Per the germline V gene, CDR1 is LGHNA and CDR2 is YSLEER. V shed 0 bases and J shed 7 bases, with 12 bases lying between them. Here the CDR3 reads CASSQDRIAGEAFF. The CDR3 nucleotides are TGCGCCAGCAGCCAAGATAGAATCGCCGGTGAAGCTTTCTTT.

Notes on this clone: It is unclear where the CDR3 begins or ends on the DNA, so no DNA is shown, and the CDR3 is as TCRdb lists it. The chain employs TRBV27 and TRBJ2-2; TRBD2, the table's D call, was not compared with the DNA. CDR1 and CDR2 (germline): MNHEY, SMNVEV (reference sequence). The CDR3 totals 17 residues, both ends included. The CDR3 sequence: CASSSSASGGGPGELFF.

The V and J genes are TRBV18 and TRBJ2-2; D is possibly TRBD1 or TRBD2 (5 bases each). The germline V gene encodes CDR1 KGHSH and CDR2 LQKENI. This CDR3 has 13 amino acids. The V and J ends lost 3 bases and 7 bases respectively, with 9 bases between them. Here the CDR3 DNA reads TGTGCCAGCTCACCCCGAGGGGTCGGGGAGCTGTTTTTT. It codes for CASSPRGVGELFF.

The V gene is TRBV10-2, the J gene TRBJ2-7; 11 bases align to TRBD2. V trimming: 8 bases; J trimming: 3 bases; junction bases outside the gene matches: 12. This CDR3 spans 16 amino acids. Germline assignment: CDR1 WSHSY and CDR2 SAAADI. This CDR3 reads CASRTSGRGLGYEQYF. In nucleotides, the CDR3 is TGCGCCAGCCGTACTAGCGGGAGAGGCTTAGGCTACGAGCAGTACTTC.

This sequence joins TRBV28 and TRBJ1-1, with unresolved D. V lost 7 bases and J lost 6, with 18 bases in between. Germline V gives CDR1 MDHEN, CDR2 SYDVKM. The CDR3 covers 14 residues. Here the CDR3 reads CASTASGGDPEAFF. The CDR3 nucleotides read TGTGCCAGCACCGCGTCAGGCGGGGATCCTGAAGCTTTCTTT.

This chain uses TRBV6-5 with TRBJ2-2, with 9 bases lining up with TRBD1. This CDR3 comprises 14 residues. Trimming cost V 7 bases and J 5 bases; bases outside gene matches: 5. Germline values: CDR1 MNHEY, CDR2 SVGAGI. CDR3: CASTRTGVTGELFF. CDR3 bases: TGTGCCAGCACCCGGACAGGGGTTACCGGGGAGCTGTTTTTT.

The rearrangement links TRBV6-6 to TRBJ2-7; D not certain. The CDR3 is made up of 12 amino acids. Deletions cut 10 bases from V and 1 base from J, with 11 bases between. Germline CDR1 reads MNHNY; CDR2 reads SVGAGI (reference sequence). The CDR3 bases are TGTGCCACAGCCAGACAATCCTACGAGCAGTACTTC. Its translation: CATARQSYEQYF.

The chain carries TRBV5-5 and TRBJ2-5; 9 bases agree with TRBD2. The J segment lost 3 bases and the V segment lost 4 bases, leaving 7 bases of the junction unmatched. Germline V lookup: CDR1 SGHKS, CDR2 YYEKEE (reference sequence). The CDR3 runs 15 residues. The CDR3 loop is CASSRMAGGEETQYF. Written as DNA, the CDR3 is TGTGCCAGCAGCCGGATGGCGGGAGGGGAAGAGACCCAGTACTTC.

This rearrangement joins TRBV25-1 to TRBJ1-1; TRBD1 agrees at 7 bases. The germline CDR1 and CDR2 sequences are MGHDK and SYGVNS. Germline trimming cut 3 bases from V and 4 bases from J; bases unmatched to any gene: 2. CDR3 length equals 13 residues. This CDR3 reads CASSDQGGTEAFF. The CDR3, as DNA: TGTGCCAGCAGTGACCAGGGGGGCACTGAAGCTTTCTTT.

This clone was seen a single time. The chain has TRBV30 and TRBJ2-5; D gene unclear. This CDR3 is 14 amino acids long. Germline CDR1 and CDR2: GTSNPN and SVGIG (reference sequence). The ends were cut back, 2 bases at V and 5 bases at J, with 15 bases in the middle. The CDR3 is CAWSNRVLGETQYF. The CDR3, as DNA: TGTGCCTGGAGTAATCGGGTGTTAGGGGAGACCCAGTACTTC. Complete variable domain (other parts from reference TRBV30 and TRBJ2-5): SQTIHQWPATLVQPVGSPLSLECTVEGTSNPNLYWYRQAAGRGLQLLFYSVGIGQISSEVPQNLSASRPQDRQFILSSKKLLLSDSGFYLCAWSNRVLGETQYFGPGTRLLVL.

As concerns this clone: Other nucleotide sequences from this sample produce the same CDR3. V and J are TRBV10-1 and TRBJ2-2, with D unclear. V shed 3 bases and J shed 2 bases, with 4 bases lying between them. Germline loops: CDR1 WNHNN, CDR2 SYGVQD (reference sequence). This CDR3 has 13 amino acids. The CDR3 sequence is CASSELNTGELFF. The CDR3 coding sequence is TGCGCCAGCAGTGAACTCAACACCGGGGAGCTGTTTTTT.

Details on this clone: The identical CDR3 is also encoded by other nucleotide sequences in the sample. V usage is TRBV11-2 and J usage is TRBJ2-3, with D possibly being TRBD2 (6 bases). The CDR3 covers 15 residues. Trimming took 4 bases from V and 1 from J, leaving 12 bases between them. Germline values: CDR1 SGHAT, CDR2 FQNNGV. DNA of the CDR3: TGTGCCAGCAGCTCCCGCCCGGGAGGCACAGATACGCAGTATTTT. It translates to CASSSRPGGTDTQYF. Filled out from reference TRBV11-2 and TRBJ2-3, the complete variable domain reads EAGVAQSPRYKIIEKRQSVAFWCNPISGHATLYWYQQILGQGPKLLIQFQNNGVVDDSQLPKDRFSAERLKGVDSTLKIQPAKLEDSAVYLCASSSRPGGTDTQYFGPGTRLTVL.

This chain links TRBV7-2 with TRBJ2-1; D tentatively fits TRBD1 or TRBD2 (5 bases each). CDR1 is SGHTA, CDR2 FQGNSA, per germline. This CDR3 comprises 15 residues. The ends were cut back, 5 bases at V and 4 bases at J, with 15 bases in the middle. CDR3: CASSLGPPEYNEQFF. The CDR3 DNA sequence: TGTGCCAGCAGCCTGGGACCACCAGAATACAATGAGCAGTTCTTC.

The rearrangement joins TRBV7-9 to TRBJ2-2, with TRBD2 matching over 8 bases. Trimming at V came to 5 bases and at J to 1 base, leaving 6 bases not matched to a gene. The CDR3 consists of 16 residues. Per germline, CDR1 SEHNR and CDR2 FQNEAQ (reference sequence). CDR3 sequence reads: CASSPFSGVNTGELFF. The DNA of the CDR3 is TGTGCCAGCAGCCCATTTAGCGGGGTGAACACCGGGGAGCTGTTTTTT.

The rearrangement links TRBV12-5 to TRBJ1-1; D perhaps matches TRBD1 (5 bases). Deletions cut 0 bases from V and 1 base from J, with 30 bases between. From germline, CDR1 is LGHNT and CDR2 FRNRAP. The CDR3 is 22 amino acids. The DNA of the CDR3 is TGTGCTAGTGGTTTGGTATTGAGGCGGGGGACGGGCATAACGCTTCGGAACACTGAAGCTTTCTTT. It is translated as CASGLVLRRGTGITLRNTEAFF. Supplemented by reference TRBV12-5 and TRBJ1-1, the full variable domain reads DARVTQTPRHKVTEMGQEVTMRCQPILGHNTVFWYRQTMMQGLELLAYFRNRAPLDDSGMPKDRFSAEMPDATLATLKIQPSEPRDSAVYFCASGLVLRRGTGITLRNTEAFFGQGTRLTVV.

The chain has TRBV5-1 and TRBJ2-1, with TRBD1 as a possible D gene (5 bases). From germline, CDR1 is SGHRS and CDR2 YFSETQ. CDR3 length: 15 residues. V was trimmed by 2 bases and J by 8 bases, leaving 17 bases between them. The CDR3 loop is CASSFGGHASDEQFF. CDR3 sequence (DNA): TGCGCCAGCAGCTTTGGTGGACATGCAAGCGATGAGCAGTTCTTC. The full variable domain, with the rest looked up from reference TRBV5-1 and TRBJ2-1, is KAGVTQTPRYLIKTRGQQVTLSCSPISGHRSVSWYQQTPGQGLQFLFEYFSETQRNKGNFPGRFSGRQFSNSRSEMNVSTLELGDSALYLCASSFGGHASDEQFFGPGTRLTVL.

The rearrangement links TRBV10-3 to TRBJ2-3, with 12 positions matching TRBD2. The CDR3 totals 17 residues. Trimming at V came to 10 bases and at J to 5 bases, leaving 16 bases not matched to a gene. Germline V gene lookup returns CDR1 ENHRY and CDR2 SYGVKD. The CDR3 nucleotides read TGTGCCACAAACGGACTAGCGGGGCGGGAATCGGGAGATACGCAGTATTTT. Translating gives CATNGLAGRESGDTQYF.

The rearrangement joins TRBV29-1 to TRBJ2-1, with a weak D call TRBD1 (6 bases). Trimming left V 2 bases short and J 0 bases short, with 11 bases between. Germline assignment: CDR1 SQVTM and CDR2 ANQGSEA. This CDR3 has 15 residues. The DNA for the CDR3 is TGCAGCGTTGAACTGGTCAGGGGCTCCTACAATGAGCAGTTCTTC. This codes for CSVELVRGSYNEQFF.

This rearrangement joins TRBV30 to TRBJ1-3, with D hard to call. Germline V gene data show CDR1 as GTSNPN and CDR2 as SVGIG (reference sequence). Trimming removed 5 bases at V and 4 bases at J, with 15 bases between. This CDR3 is 14 amino acids long. In DNA, the CDR3 is TGTGCCTGGGGTGGGGATCGCCGGGGAAACACCATATATTTT. Translated: CAWGGDRRGNTIYF.

The chain is built from TRBV7-2 and TRBJ2-4; 11 bases are shared with TRBD2. Germline lookup yields CDR1 SGHTA and CDR2 FQGNSA. The CDR3 has 19 residues. J was trimmed by 0 bases and V by 1 base; bases with no gene match: 8. CDR3: CASSLESLAGGLAKNIQYF. As DNA, the CDR3 is TGTGCCAGCAGCTTAGAATCGCTAGCGGGGGGCCTAGCCAAAAACATTCAGTACTTC. The full variable domain, rest sourced from reference TRBV7-2 and TRBJ2-4, is GAGVSQSPSNKVTEKGKDVELRCDPISGHTALYWYRQSLGQGLEFLIYFQGNSAPDKSGLPSDRFSAERTGGSVSTLTIQRTQQEDSAVYLCASSLESLAGGLAKNIQYFGAGTRLSVL.

This chain connects TRBV4-1 to TRBJ2-7; D call uncertain. Germline CDR1 and CDR2: MGHRA and YSYEKL. V was trimmed by 0 bases and J by 2 bases, leaving 5 bases between them. This CDR3 has 13 residues. This CDR3 reads CASSQDNTYEQYF. Here the CDR3 DNA reads TGCGCCAGCAGCCAAGATAACACCTACGAGCAGTACTTC.

This sequence joins TRBV18 and TRBJ1-2; D ambiguous. Germline-derived CDR1 and CDR2 are KGHSH and LQKENI. The CDR3 totals 13 residues. V lost 8 bases and J 3 bases, leaving 13 bases between the germline ends. CDR3 region: CASTPGRDYGYTF. CDR3 DNA sequence: TGTGCCAGCACCCCAGGACGCGACTATGGCTACACCTTC.

The rearrangement links TRBV9 to TRBJ2-1; 8 positions agree with TRBD2. The CDR3 contains 20 residues. Germline V gives CDR1 SGDLS, CDR2 YYNGEE. Trimming removed 0 bases from V and 0 bases from J; junction bases left unmatched: 14. The CDR3 loop is CASSVASGFPPSSSYNEQFF. Written as DNA, the CDR3 is TGTGCCAGCAGCGTAGCTAGCGGGTTTCCACCCTCCAGCTCCTACAATGAGCAGTTCTTC.

V gene TRBV15 combines with J gene TRBJ1-5, with D possibly being TRBD1 (5 bases). The germline V gene has CDR1 LNHNV and CDR2 YYDKDF (reference sequence). Deletions cut 3 bases from V and 5 bases from J, with 23 bases between. CDR3 length equals 18 residues. For the CDR3, the DNA is TGTGCCACCAGCAGGACCTATACAGGACAACTTAGTCATCAGCCCCAGCATTTT. Amino acids: CATSRTYTGQLSHQPQHF.

The rearrangement links TRBV9 to TRBJ2-1; the D is unclear. Per the germline V gene, CDR1 is SGDLS and CDR2 is YYNGEE. Trimming pared 0 bases from V and 6 bases from J, leaving 7 bases between. CDR3 length equals 13 residues. The CDR3 spells CASSVGGPNEQFF. The CDR3 nucleotides read TGTGCCAGCAGCGTAGGTGGCCCCAATGAGCAGTTCTTC.

The chain has TRBV7-9 and TRBJ1-2, with 7 bases lining up with TRBD1. V dropped 7 bases and J dropped 5; count of bases not matched to a gene: 19. The CDR3 spans 17 residues. The germline V gene has CDR1 SEHNR and CDR2 FQNEAQ (reference sequence). CDR3 region: CASIPTRRDSKIYGYTF. In DNA form, the CDR3 reads TGTGCCAGCATCCCAACTAGAAGGGACAGCAAAATATATGGCTACACCTTC.